This is a list of T cell receptor beta chains from one sample in a study of T cell responses to AZD1222 COVID-19 vaccine. Libraries were prepared by immunoSEQ multiplex PCR; TCRdb keeps only in-frame clonotypes and omits some of them. Here the sample spans 90,000 to 120,000 clones, under 95% being singletons. The sample was peripheral blood, taken 28 days after the second AZD1222 dose. All receptors derive from an adult who received the AZD1222 COVID-19 vaccine. CDR3s include the opening cysteine and the closing phenylalanine or tryptophan. Fields, in order: D gene, J gene, clone size, V gene, CDR3 DNA, CDR3 protein. D genes are given only for firm matches. The size entry is marked missing in some rows and otherwise reads once, few, many or a size class.

TRBD1,TRBJ2-7,medium-sized,TRBV4-3,TGCGCCAGCAGCCAAGGTTGGGACAGGGGAGTCTACGAGCAGTACTTC,CASSQGWDRGVYEQYF
-,TRBJ1-5,-,TRBV18,TGTGCCAGCTCACCAAACGGAGACTACAATCAGCCCCAGCATTTT,CASSPNGDYNQPQHF
-,TRBJ1-6,once,TRBV28,TGTGCCAGCAGCCCTCGGTTTGGAGGGAAGTATAATTCACCCCTCCACTTT,CASSPRFGGKYNSPLHF
-,TRBJ1-5,-,TRBV6-5,TGTGCCAGCAGAGATGGAAGTCAGCCCCAGCATTTT,CASRDGSQPQHF
-,TRBJ1-2,-,TRBV5-6,TGTGCCAGCAGCTACCGGACAGATGAAAACTATGGCTACACCTTC,CASSYRTDENYGYTF
-,TRBJ1-1,-,TRBV11-2,TGTGCCAGCAGCTTAGATCTGGTGGGGGACACTGAAGCTTTCTTT,CASSLDLVGDTEAFF
TRBD2,TRBJ2-2,-,TRBV5-1,TGCGCCAGCAGCTCACGACTAGCGGAACTGAACACCGGGGAGCTGTTTTTT,CASSSRLAELNTGELFF
TRBD2,TRBJ2-7,-,TRBV10-3,TGTGCCATCAGTAGGACTAGCTCCTACGAGCAGTACTTC,CAISRTSSYEQYF
-,TRBJ1-1,-,TRBV5-1,TGCGCCAGCAGCTTGGCGGGCTCGAACACTGAAGCTTTCTTT,CASSLAGSNTEAFF
-,TRBJ2-2,-,TRBV5-5,TGTGCCAGCAGCCCCCAGGGGTCCTTCACCGGGGAGCTGTTTTTT,CASSPQGSFTGELFF
-,TRBJ2-1,-,TRBV29-1,TGCAGCGTACTGGGACAATACAATGAGCAGTTCTTC,CSVLGQYNEQFF
-,TRBJ1-2,-,TRBV27,TGTGCCAGCAGAGCTGAGGGGCTAAATGGCTACACCTTC,CASRAEGLNGYTF
-,TRBJ2-7,-,TRBV2,TGTGCCAGCATTTACCGAACCTACGAGCAGTACTTC,CASIYRTYEQYF
-,TRBJ2-5,-,TRBV6-2/TRBV6-3,TGTGCCAGCAGTTACCTGGTGCAAGAGACCCAGTACTTC,CASSYLVQETQYF
-,TRBJ1-2,-,TRBV5-4,TGTGCCAGCAGCTTGGTATCGGGGGAGGCCTATGGCTACACCTTC,CASSLVSGEAYGYTF
TRBD1,TRBJ2-7,-,TRBV19,TGTGCCAGTAGTGGTACAGGGGCCTACGAGCAGTACTTC,CASSGTGAYEQYF
-,TRBJ1-5,-,TRBV6-5,TGTGCCAGCAGCCCCCGGGGCAGCAATCAGCCCCAGCATTTT,CASSPRGSNQPQHF
TRBD2,TRBJ2-4,-,TRBV7-8,TGTGCCAGCAGCTTAGGGGGCGGGGGAAAAAACATTCAGTACTTC,CASSLGGGGKNIQYF
TRBD2,TRBJ2-4,-,TRBV10-2,TGCGCCAGCAGTGCACTGAGCGGGGGGACCCCCAAAAACATTCAGTACTTC,CASSALSGGTPKNIQYF
TRBD1,TRBJ2-3,-,TRBV6-4,TGTGCCAGGTTGGACAGGGTGGTAAGAGGGGCAGATACGCAGTATTTT,CARLDRVVRGADTQYF
-,TRBJ1-4,few,TRBV28,TGTGCCAGCAGTAACGGCGCAACTAATGAAAAACTGTTTTTT,CASSNGATNEKLFF
TRBD1,TRBJ1-4,-,TRBV28,TGTGCCAGCAGTGTAACAGGGGCGCCTAATGAAAAACTGTTTTTT,CASSVTGAPNEKLFF
TRBD1,TRBJ1-3,-,TRBV4-2,TGTGCCAGCAGCCGGGGACAGCGCTCTGGAAACACCATATATTTT,CASSRGQRSGNTIYF
TRBD2,TRBJ2-3,-,TRBV10-2,TGCGCCAGCAGTGACCGAAACGGTGGAAGCGGGGACTCCCACGATACGCAGTATTTT,CASSDRNGGSGDSHDTQYF
TRBD1,TRBJ1-1,-,TRBV30,TGTGCCTGGAGTAACAGGGGTGTGAACACTGAAGCTTTCTTT,CAWSNRGVNTEAFF
TRBD2,TRBJ2-1,-,TRBV27,TGTGCCAGCAGTTCCCGGGGGGGGCGAAGGAATGAGCAGTTCTTC,CASSSRGGRRNEQFF
-,TRBJ1-1,-,TRBV5-1,TGCGCCAGCAGCTTGGAACAGTATGGGGTTGAAGCTTTCTTT,CASSLEQYGVEAFF
-,TRBJ1-5,-,TRBV6-4,TGTGCCAGTCAGGGTTCGAGTCAGCCCCAGCATTTT,CASQGSSQPQHF
TRBD2,TRBJ2-4,once,TRBV12-3/TRBV12-4,TGTGCCAGCAGTTTTGGCGCGCCGGGGGGACAGTACTTC,CASSFGAPGGQYF
-,TRBJ1-2,once,TRBV25-1,TGTGCCAGCAGTGAATCCACCGGGGAGGCCGTGAGGTATGGCTACACCTTC,CASSESTGEAVRYGYTF
-,TRBJ1-1,once,TRBV7-2,TGTGCCAGCAGCTTAGAGACAGCCTCTGAAGCTTTCTTT,CASSLETASEAFF
-,TRBJ1-2,few,TRBV5-4,TGTGCCAGCAGCCCGAGACCTGGGGACTATGGCTACACCTTC,CASSPRPGDYGYTF
-,TRBJ2-2,-,TRBV5-4,TGTGCCAGCAGCTTGGCCGGGGCGGGGGCATCCGGGGAGCTGTTTTTT,CASSLAGAGASGELFF
TRBD1,TRBJ2-2,-,TRBV24-1,TGTGCCACCACAGGGGGCGGGGAGCTGTTTTTT,CATTGGGELFF
-,TRBJ1-3,-,TRBV19,TGTGCCAGTAGTATAGATTCCTCTGGAAACACCATATATTTT,CASSIDSSGNTIYF
-,TRBJ2-1,-,TRBV30,TGTGCCTGGACCCATGGAGGCAATGAGCAGTTCTTC,CAWTHGGNEQFF
-,TRBJ1-3,-,TRBV6-5,TGTGCCAGCAGTCAGAGGCAGGTCTCTGGAAACACCATATATTTT,CASSQRQVSGNTIYF
-,TRBJ2-7,-,TRBV5-6,TGTGCCAGCAGCTTCGGGACCCTCAGCTCCTACGAGCAGTACTTC,CASSFGTLSSYEQYF
-,TRBJ1-2,once,TRBV5-1,TGCGCCAGCATCCCGGGGGACTTCGGAAACTATGGCTACACCTTC,CASIPGDFGNYGYTF
-,TRBJ2-4,-,TRBV5-1,TGCGCCAGCGGGGACAACTTAGGGGCCAAAAACATTCAGTACTTC,CASGDNLGAKNIQYF
-,TRBJ1-5,-,TRBV6-5,TGTGCCAGCAGCGGGTCAGGAGGCTGGCAGCCCCAGCATTTT,CASSGSGGWQPQHF
TRBD1,TRBJ1-4,-,TRBV19,TGTGCCAGTAGTCCCGACAGGGGAAAACGGGGGGAAAAACTGTTTTTT,CASSPDRGKRGEKLFF
-,TRBJ2-3,-,TRBV9,TGTGCCAGCAGCTCCCAAGCAGATACGCAGTATTTT,CASSSQADTQYF
TRBD1,TRBJ1-1,once,TRBV5-1,TGCGCCAGCAGCCCTGGGGACAGGAGAGACACTGAAGCTTTCTTT,CASSPGDRRDTEAFF
-,TRBJ1-2,-,TRBV12-3/TRBV12-4,TGTGCCAGCAGTGACAGCTATGGCTACACCTTC,CASSDSYGYTF
-,TRBJ2-5,once,TRBV12-3/TRBV12-4,TGTGCCAGCAGTTTATTCCGGGGGACCCAGTACTTC,CASSLFRGTQYF
-,TRBJ2-5,-,TRBV7-9,TGTGCCAGCAGCTTAGCAGGGGGCCAAGAGACCCAGTACTTC,CASSLAGGQETQYF
-,TRBJ1-6,once,TRBV19,TGTGCCAGTAGTATTGGTCAACAGTCACCCCTCCACTTT,CASSIGQQSPLHF
TRBD2,TRBJ2-1,-,TRBV7-6,TGTGCCAGCAGCTCCCCCCAGCGGGGTCAGGGTGAGCAGTTCTTC,CASSSPQRGQGEQFF
TRBD1,TRBJ1-2,-,TRBV7-9,TGTGCCAGCAGCAGGACAGGGGGCGGCTATGGCTACACCTTC,CASSRTGGGYGYTF
-,TRBJ2-2,once,TRBV5-5,TGTGCCAGCAGCTGGGGACGGTACACCGGGGAGCTGTTTTTT,CASSWGRYTGELFF
TRBD1,TRBJ1-2,-,TRBV19,TGTGCCAGTACGGGACAGGGGGGCGTCGGCTACACCTTC,CASTGQGGVGYTF
TRBD2,TRBJ2-7,-,TRBV7-2,TGTGCCAGCAGCTTAAGGCGGGAGAAACCCTACGAGCAGTACTTC,CASSLRREKPYEQYF
TRBD2,TRBJ2-3,-,TRBV3-1/TRBV3-2,TGTGCCAGCAGCCAAGGTCCGAGCGGGAGTACAGATACGCAGTATTTT,CASSQGPSGSTDTQYF
-,TRBJ1-1,-,TRBV6-5,TGTGCCAGCAGTTACTTTGGGAAAACCACTGAAGCTTTCTTT,CASSYFGKTTEAFF
-,TRBJ1-2,-,TRBV9,TGTGCCAGCAGCGTAGACCCGGGGTGGGGAGGCTATGGCTACACCTTC,CASSVDPGWGGYGYTF
-,TRBJ1-4,-,TRBV29-1,TGCAGCGTTGAAGATCTTGTCCCGGGGGCGGATGAAAAACTGTTTTTT,CSVEDLVPGADEKLFF